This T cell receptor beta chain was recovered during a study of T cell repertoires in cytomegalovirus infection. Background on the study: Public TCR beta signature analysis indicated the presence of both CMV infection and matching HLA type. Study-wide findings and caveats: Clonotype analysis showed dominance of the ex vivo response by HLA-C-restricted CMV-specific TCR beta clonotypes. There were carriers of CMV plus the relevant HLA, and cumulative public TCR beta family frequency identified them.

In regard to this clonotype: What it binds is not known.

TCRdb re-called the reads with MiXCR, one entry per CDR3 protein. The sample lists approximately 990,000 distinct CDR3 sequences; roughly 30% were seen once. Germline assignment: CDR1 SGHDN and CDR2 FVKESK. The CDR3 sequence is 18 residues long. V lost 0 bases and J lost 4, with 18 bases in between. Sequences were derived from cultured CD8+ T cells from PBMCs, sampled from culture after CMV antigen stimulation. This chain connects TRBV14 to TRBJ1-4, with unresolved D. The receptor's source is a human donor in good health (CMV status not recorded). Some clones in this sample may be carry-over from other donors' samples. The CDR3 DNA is TGTGCCAGCAGCCAAGATCTTTTTGAGGGTACCGTTAATGAAAAACTGTTTTTT. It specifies CASSQDLFEGTVNEKLFF.